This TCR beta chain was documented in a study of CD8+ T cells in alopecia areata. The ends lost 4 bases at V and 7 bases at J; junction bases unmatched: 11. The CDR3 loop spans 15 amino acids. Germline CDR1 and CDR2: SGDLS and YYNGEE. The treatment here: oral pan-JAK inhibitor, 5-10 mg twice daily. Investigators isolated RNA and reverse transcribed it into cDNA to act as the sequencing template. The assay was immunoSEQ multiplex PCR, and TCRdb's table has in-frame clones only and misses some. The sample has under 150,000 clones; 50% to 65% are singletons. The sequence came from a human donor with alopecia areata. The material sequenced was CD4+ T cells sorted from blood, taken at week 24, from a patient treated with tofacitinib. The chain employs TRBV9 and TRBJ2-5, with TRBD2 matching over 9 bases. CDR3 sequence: CASSPRASGEGTQYF. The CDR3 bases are TGTGCCAGCAGCCCCCGCGCTAGCGGGGAGGGGACCCAGTACTTC.